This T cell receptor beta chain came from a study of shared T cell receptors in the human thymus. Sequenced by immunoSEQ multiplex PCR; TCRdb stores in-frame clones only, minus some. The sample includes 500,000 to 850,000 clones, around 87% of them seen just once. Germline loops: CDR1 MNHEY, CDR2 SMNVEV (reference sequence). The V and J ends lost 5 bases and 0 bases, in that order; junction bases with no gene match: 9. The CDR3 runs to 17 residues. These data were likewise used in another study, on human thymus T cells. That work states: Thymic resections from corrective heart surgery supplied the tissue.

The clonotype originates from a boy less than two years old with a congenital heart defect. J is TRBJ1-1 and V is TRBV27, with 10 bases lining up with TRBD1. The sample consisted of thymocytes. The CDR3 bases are TGTGCCAGCAGTACATCCGGGACAGGGGCCTTGAACACTGAAGCTTTCTTT. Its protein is CASSTSGTGALNTEAFF.